This TCR beta chain was recovered during a study of technical replicates of blood from a few donors. Germline CDR1 SGHAT, CDR2 FQDESV (reference sequence). This CDR3 region has 14 residues. Trimming pared 3 bases from V and 4 bases from J, leaving 11 bases between. Assay: immunoSEQ multiplex PCR; the TCRdb copy retains only in-frame clones and omits some. Of approximately 75,000 clones in the sample, approximately 97% were seen once. The sequencing input was T cells isolated from PBMCs. J is TRBJ2-3 and V is TRBV11-1, with a tentative D call TRBD1 (5 bases). The receptor's source is a human donor in good health. For the CDR3, the DNA is TGTGCCAGCAGCTTCATGGGGCTCGCAGATACGCAGTATTTT. Its translation: CASSFMGLADTQYF. Looking up the rest from reference TRBV11-1 and TRBJ2-3 gives the full variable domain: EAEVAQSPRYKITEKSQAVAFWCDPISGHATLYWYRQILGQGPELLVQFQDESVVDDSQLPKDRFSAERLKGVDSTLKIQPAELGDSAMYLCASSFMGLADTQYFGPGTRLTVL.